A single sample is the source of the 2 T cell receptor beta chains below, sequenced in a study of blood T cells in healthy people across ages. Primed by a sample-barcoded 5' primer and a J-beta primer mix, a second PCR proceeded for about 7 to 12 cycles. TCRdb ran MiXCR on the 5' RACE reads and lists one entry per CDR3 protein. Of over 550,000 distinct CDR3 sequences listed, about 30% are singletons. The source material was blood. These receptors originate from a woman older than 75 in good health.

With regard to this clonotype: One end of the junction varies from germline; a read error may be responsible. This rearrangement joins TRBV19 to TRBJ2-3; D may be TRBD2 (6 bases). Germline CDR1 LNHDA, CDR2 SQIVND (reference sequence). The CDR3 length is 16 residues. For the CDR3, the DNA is TGTACCAGTAGTACCCCAGGAGGGGACCCCTTGAATACGCAGTATTTT. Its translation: CTSSTPGGDPLNTQYF.

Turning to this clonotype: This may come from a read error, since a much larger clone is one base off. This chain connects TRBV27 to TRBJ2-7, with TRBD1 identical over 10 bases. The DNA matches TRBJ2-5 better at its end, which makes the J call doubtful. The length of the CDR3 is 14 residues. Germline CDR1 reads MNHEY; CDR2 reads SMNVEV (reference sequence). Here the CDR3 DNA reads TGTGCCAGCAGGCGGACAGGGGGGGTAGAGACCCAGTACTTC. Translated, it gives CASRRTGGVETQYF.